This TCR beta chain was profiled in a study of blood T cell repertoires in COVID-19. Across the study: Nucleic acid was either cDNA or gDNA, and it came from T cells, B-cell-depleted T cells, or PBMCs.

Trimming took 2 bases from V and 1 from J, leaving 8 bases between them. CDR1 and CDR2 (germline): SGHTA, FQGNSA. This CDR3 contains 14 residues. The assay was immunoSEQ multiplex PCR, and TCRdb's table has in-frame clones only and misses some. The sample records 200,000 to 300,000 clones, about 91% being singletons. This clone was detected a few times. J is TRBJ1-2 and V is TRBV7-2, with unresolved D. Sequenced: peripheral blood. The receptor comes from a woman in her 30s with COVID-19, enrolled during active disease. The CDR3 bases are TGTGCCAGCAGCTTATTTGGTAGTAACTATGGCTACACCTTC. Translation: CASSLFGSNYGYTF.